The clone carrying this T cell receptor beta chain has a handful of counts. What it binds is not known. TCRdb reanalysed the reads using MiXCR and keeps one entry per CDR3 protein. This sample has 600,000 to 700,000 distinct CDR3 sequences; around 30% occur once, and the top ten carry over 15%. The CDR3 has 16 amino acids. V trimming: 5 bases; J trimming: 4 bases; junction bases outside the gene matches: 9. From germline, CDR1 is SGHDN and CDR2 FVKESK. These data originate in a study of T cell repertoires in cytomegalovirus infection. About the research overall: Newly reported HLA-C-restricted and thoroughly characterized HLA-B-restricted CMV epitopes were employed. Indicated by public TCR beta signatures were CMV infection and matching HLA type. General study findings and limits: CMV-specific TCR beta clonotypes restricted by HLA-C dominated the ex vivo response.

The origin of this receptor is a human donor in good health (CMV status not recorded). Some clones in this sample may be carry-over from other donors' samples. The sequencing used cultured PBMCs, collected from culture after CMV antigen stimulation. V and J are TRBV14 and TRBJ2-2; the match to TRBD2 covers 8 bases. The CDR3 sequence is CASSGISGMSTGELFF. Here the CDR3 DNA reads TGTGCCAGCAGCGGAATTAGCGGGATGAGCACCGGGGAGCTGTTTTTT.